Following are 27 T cell receptor beta chains from one sample sequenced in a study of cytomegalovirus exposure and HLA in healthy donors. The PCR employed 60 Vbeta primers together with 13 Jbeta primers. Using immunoSEQ multiplex PCR, the repertoire was profiled, and TCRdb retains in-frame clones only, with some absent. The table lists about 160,000 clones, over 70% of them singletons, with 2.5% to 3.5% in the top ten. The sample was PBMCs. The receptors were sampled from a woman in her 50s in good health and CMV-seropositive.

The chain uses TRBV5-4 and TRBJ2-5, with TRBD2 matching over 15 bases. The CDR3 length is 16 residues. J gave up 3 bases and V 3 bases, and 3 bases lay outside the gene matches. The V gene's germline CDR1 is SGHNT and CDR2 YYREEE (reference sequence). This CDR3 is CASSSGLAGGKETQYF. In DNA form, the CDR3 reads TGTGCCAGCAGCTCCGGACTAGCGGGGGGGAAAGAGACCCAGTACTTC. Together with reference TRBV5-4 and TRBJ2-5, the CDR3 gives the full variable domain: ETGVTQSPTHLIKTRGQQVTLRCSSQSGHNTVSWYQQALGQGPQFIFQYYREEENGRGNFPPRFSGLQFPNYSSELNVNALELDDSALYLCASSSGLAGGKETQYFGPGTRLLVL.

The chain uses TRBV4-1 and TRBJ1-6; tentative D call: TRBD1 (6 bases). Germline CDR1 MGHRA, CDR2 YSYEKL. The CDR3 spans 15 residues. Trimming shortened V by 4 bases and J by 9 bases, and 16 bases separated the two germline ends. In DNA, the CDR3 is TGCGCCAGCAGCCGAAGGGAGGGGGAGCGTTCACCCCTCCACTTT. This gives the protein CASSRREGERSPLHF.

This clone appeared a few times. The gene calls are TRBV5-1 and TRBJ2-3, with 10 bases that match TRBD2. Germline V gene lookup returns CDR1 SGHRS and CDR2 YFSETQ. There are 18 residues in the CDR3. V lost 4 bases, J lost 1 base, and 12 bases stayed unmatched. The CDR3 DNA sequence: TGCGCCAGCAGCATCTCCGGGACTAGCGATAGACGCACAGATACGCAGTATTTT. It translates to CASSISGTSDRRTDTQYF.

In its sample, this clone was seen a few times. In DNA form, the CDR3 reads TGTGCCTTGGTCGCCCCAGGGGGTACTGAAGCTTTCTTT. Translating gives CALVAPGGTEAFF. V usage is TRBV28 and J usage is TRBJ1-1; TRBD1 matches at 7 bases. This CDR3 has 13 residues. The V gene's germline CDR1 is MDHEN and CDR2 SYDVKM. V shed 11 bases and J 5 bases; nucleotides not matched to a gene: 11.

V usage is TRBV9 and J usage is TRBJ2-7, with a tentative D call TRBD2 (6 bases). Trimming shortened V by 7 bases and J by 1 base, and 12 bases separated the two germline ends. Germline V gene lookup returns CDR1 SGDLS and CDR2 YYNGEE. This CDR3 has 13 amino acids. The CDR3 nucleotides are TGTGCCAGCCGACTAGTTAATTCCTACGAGCAGTACTTC. Amino acids: CASRLVNSYEQYF. Filled out from reference TRBV9 and TRBJ2-7, the complete variable domain reads DSGVTQTPKHLITATGQRVTLRCSPRSGDLSVYWYQQSLDQGLQFLIQYYNGEERAKGNILERFSAQQFPDLHSELNLSSLELGDSALYFCASRLVNSYEQYFGPGTRLTVT.

The chain recombines TRBV5-1 with TRBJ2-5, with a possible D match to TRBD1 (6 bases). The CDR3 spans 14 residues. Germline CDR1 reads SGHRS; CDR2 reads YFSETQ. V lost 0 bases and J lost 3, with 9 bases in between. CDR3: CASSLEQGKETQYF. In DNA form, the CDR3 reads TGCGCCAGCAGCTTGGAACAGGGTAAAGAGACCCAGTACTTC.

This chain joins TRBV5-1 and TRBJ2-1; no firm D call. Germline V gene sequence: CDR1 SGHRS, CDR2 YFSETQ. V was clipped by 5 bases and J by 8 bases, with 17 bases between them. The CDR3 covers 14 residues. CDR3: CASRQQPGRDEQFF. For the CDR3, the DNA is TGCGCCAGCAGACAACAACCCGGTCGGGATGAGCAGTTCTTC. The full variable domain, rest sourced from reference TRBV5-1 and TRBJ2-1, is KAGVTQTPRYLIKTRGQQVTLSCSPISGHRSVSWYQQTPGQGLQFLFEYFSETQRNKGNFPGRFSGRQFSNSRSEMNVSTLELGDSALYLCASRQQPGRDEQFFGPGTRLTVL.

The chain links TRBV18 to TRBJ1-1; D unclear. Trimming removed 4 bases at V and 0 bases at J, with 12 bases between. The CDR3 runs 15 residues. CDR1 and CDR2 from the germline V gene are KGHSH and LQKENI. The CDR3 region has the DNA TGTGCCAGCTCACAATCAAATACTATGAACACTGAAGCTTTCTTT. Its translation is CASSQSNTMNTEAFF. Full variable domain (outside the CDR3, taken from reference TRBV18 and TRBJ1-1): NAGVMQNPRHLVRRRGQEARLRCSPMKGHSHVYWYRQLPEEGLKFMVYLQKENIIDESGMPKERFSAEFPKEGPSILRIQQVVRGDSAAYFCASSQSNTMNTEAFFGQGTRLTVV.

This clone was counted between two and nine times. This chain connects TRBV27 to TRBJ2-7, with 9 bases lining up with TRBD1. The CDR3 runs 14 residues. Germline V gives CDR1 MNHEY, CDR2 SMNVEV (reference sequence). V dropped 7 bases and J dropped 3; count of bases not matched to a gene: 7. As DNA, the CDR3 is TGTGCCAGCAACCGACAGGGGGGGGGCTACGAGCAGTACTTC. It is translated as CASNRQGGGYEQYF.

The gene calls are TRBV18 and TRBJ2-3, with a weak D call TRBD2 (5 bases). This CDR3 has 14 amino acids. The germline CDR1 and CDR2 sequences are KGHSH and LQKENI. V lost 7 bases, J lost 4 bases, and 15 bases lay in between. The CDR3 loop reads CASFTSPGSDTQYF. The CDR3 DNA reads as TGTGCCAGCTTCACCTCCCCGGGGTCAGATACGCAGTATTTT.

As DNA, the CDR3 is TGCAGCGTTAGCATATCTGGGGCCAACGTCCTGACTTTC. Encoded protein: CSVSISGANVLTF. This chain links TRBV29-1 with TRBJ2-6, with D unclear. The V end lost 5 bases, the J end lost 1 base, and 6 bases lay between the germline ends. The CDR3 covers 13 residues. CDR1 is SQVTM, CDR2 ANQGSEA, per germline.

This clone has only one observation. The rearrangement links TRBV5-1 to TRBJ2-1; weak D call: TRBD2 (6 bases). The CDR3 consists of 16 residues. Germline CDR1 reads SGHRS; CDR2 reads YFSETQ. V was shortened by 3 bases and J by 4 bases, with 17 bases between the two germline ends. Here the CDR3 reads CASSSYGRGTYNEQFF. Written as DNA, the CDR3 is TGCGCCAGCAGCTCCTATGGGCGGGGTACATACAATGAGCAGTTCTTC.

This clone was detected only a few times. In DNA form, the CDR3 reads TGTGCCTGGAGTGTACACCAAGTCGGAAACACCATATATTTT. Its protein product is CAWSVHQVGNTIYF. The rearrangement links TRBV30 to TRBJ1-3; no clear D. CDR1 and CDR2 (germline): GTSNPN, SVGIG (reference sequence). The CDR3 extends over 14 amino acids. V dropped 0 bases and J dropped 4 bases, with 10 bases sitting between them.

V usage is TRBV30 and J usage is TRBJ1-5, with 11 bases that match TRBD1. Germline CDR1 GTSNPN, CDR2 SVGIG (reference sequence). The CDR3 has 12 residues. V dropped 7 bases and J dropped 7; count of bases not matched to a gene: 3. CDR3 residues: CAYGTGGQPQHF. The CDR3 bases are TGTGCCTACGGGACAGGGGGGCAGCCCCAGCATTTT.

This chain uses TRBV4-1 with TRBJ2-7; D is possibly TRBD1 (5 bases). Germline-derived CDR1 and CDR2 are MGHRA and YSYEKL. Trimming removed 1 base at V and 4 bases at J, with 8 bases between. CDR3 length: 13 residues. The DNA for the CDR3 is TGCGCCAGCAGCCAAGCCCAGGGATACGAGCAGTACTTC. Protein product: CASSQAQGYEQYF.

This clone has only a few counts. The chain recombines TRBV7-9 with TRBJ2-5; D call uncertain. V was cut by 3 bases and J by 3 bases, with 8 bases left in between. The germline V gene encodes CDR1 SEHNR and CDR2 FQNEAQ (reference sequence). This CDR3 has 13 amino acids. CDR3 bases: TGTGCCAGCAGCTTCAGTGCCAAAGAGACCCAGTACTTC. Amino acid sequence: CASSFSAKETQYF.

The CDR3, as DNA: TGTGCCAGCAATCAGGGTGGGTCCTACAATGAGCAGTTCTTC. Residues: CASNQGGSYNEQFF. V gene TRBV6-5 combines with J gene TRBJ2-1, with D possibly being TRBD1 (5 bases). This CDR3 comprises 14 residues. Germline values: CDR1 MNHEY, CDR2 SVGAGI. Trimming shortened V by 7 bases and J by 1 base, and 11 bases separated the two germline ends.

This clone was seen only once. The chain combines TRBV29-1 with TRBJ2-5; 8 nucleotides agree with TRBD2. The junction had 3 bases not matched to a gene; V was cut back by 6 bases and J by 0 bases. There are 13 residues in the CDR3. The V gene's germline CDR1 is SQVTM and CDR2 ANQGSEA. The CDR3 DNA follows: TGCAGCGTACCGGGACTAGACCAAGAGACCCAGTACTTC. Amino acids: CSVPGLDQETQYF.

The rearrangement links TRBV11-2 to TRBJ1-4; D is unclear. CDR3 length equals 15 residues. Germline CDR1 SGHAT, CDR2 FQNNGV. The ends were cut back, 5 bases at V and 4 bases at J, with 14 bases in the middle. The CDR3 coding sequence is TGTGCCAGCAGCCTAGGAGGCCCTTATAATGAAAAACTGTTTTTT. Amino acid sequence: CASSLGGPYNEKLFF.

V gene TRBV4-1 combines with J gene TRBJ2-1; TRBD2 agrees at 10 bases. V gave up 0 bases and J gave up 3 bases; unmatched junction bases: 5. CDR1 and CDR2 (germline): MGHRA, YSYEKL. This CDR3 has 17 amino acids. CDR3 loop: CASSQDPSGGYYNEQFF. DNA of the CDR3: TGCGCCAGCAGCCAAGACCCTAGCGGGGGTTACTACAATGAGCAGTTCTTC.

This chain joins TRBV4-2 and TRBJ1-1; no clear D. V was shortened by 0 bases and J by 5 bases, with 16 bases between the two germline ends. The CDR3 runs to 16 residues. Germline CDR1 and CDR2: LGHNA and YNFKEQ. The CDR3 here is CASSQDEQRERTEAFF. CDR3 nucleotides: TGTGCCAGCAGCCAAGATGAACAGAGGGAGAGGACTGAAGCTTTCTTT.

This clone was picked up one time. The V and J genes are TRBV5-1 and TRBJ1-6; 9 positions match TRBD1. Losses at the gene ends were 5 bases for V and 10 bases for J; bases not matched to a gene: 7. CDR3 length equals 14 residues. Germline lookup yields CDR1 SGHRS and CDR2 YFSETQ. The CDR3 sequence is CASRLDRGRSPLHF. As DNA, the CDR3 is TGCGCCAGCAGACTGGACAGGGGAAGGTCACCCCTCCACTTT.

In its sample, this clone was seen once. The chain employs TRBV19 and TRBJ2-6, with D possibly TRBD2 on 6 matching bases. The CDR3 covers 18 residues. V lost 5 bases and J 2 bases, leaving 19 bases between the germline ends. Germline-derived CDR1 and CDR2 are LNHDA and SQIVND (reference sequence). The CDR3, as DNA: TGTGCCAGTAGTGAGACGGCTCTGGGGGGAACTGGGGCCAACGTCCTGACTTTC. Encoded protein: CASSETALGGTGANVLTF.

The chain links TRBV5-1 to TRBJ2-3, with 7 bases that match TRBD2. Germline V gene lookup returns CDR1 SGHRS and CDR2 YFSETQ. CDR3 length: 14 amino acids. V trimming: 2 bases; J trimming: 2 bases; junction bases outside the gene matches: 2. CDR3 DNA sequence: TGCGCCAGCAGCTTCGGGGGGAACACAGATACGCAGTATTTT. Translating it yields CASSFGGNTDTQYF.

This chain connects TRBV27 to TRBJ1-5; a weak D match, TRBD1 (6 bases). V was clipped by 4 bases and J by 1 base, with 14 bases between them. This CDR3 has 16 residues. Germline V gene lookup returns CDR1 MNHEY and CDR2 SMNVEV (reference sequence). Here the CDR3 reads CASSSYRDKSNQPQHF. The CDR3 DNA sequence: TGTGCCAGCAGTTCATATAGGGACAAAAGCAATCAGCCCCAGCATTTT.

The chain has TRBV7-6 and TRBJ1-1; 10 bases map to TRBD1. This CDR3 comprises 13 residues. Germline loops: CDR1 SGHVS, CDR2 FNYEAQ. V trimming: 1 base; J trimming: 11 bases; junction bases outside the gene matches: 4. The CDR3 DNA reads as TGTGCCAGCAGCTTAGGACAGGGGGCGACGGCTTTCTTT. This encodes CASSLGQGATAFF.

There are a few counts of this clone. The genes are TRBV19 and TRBJ1-1; 8 bases map to TRBD1. The CDR3 is made up of 13 amino acids. J lost 6 bases, V lost 6 bases, and 6 bases had no gene match. In germline, CDR1 is LNHDA, CDR2 SQIVND (reference sequence). CDR3 DNA sequence: TGTGCCAGTAGAAGACAGGGACAGGCTGAAGCTTTCTTT. Translated: CASRRQGQAEAFF.